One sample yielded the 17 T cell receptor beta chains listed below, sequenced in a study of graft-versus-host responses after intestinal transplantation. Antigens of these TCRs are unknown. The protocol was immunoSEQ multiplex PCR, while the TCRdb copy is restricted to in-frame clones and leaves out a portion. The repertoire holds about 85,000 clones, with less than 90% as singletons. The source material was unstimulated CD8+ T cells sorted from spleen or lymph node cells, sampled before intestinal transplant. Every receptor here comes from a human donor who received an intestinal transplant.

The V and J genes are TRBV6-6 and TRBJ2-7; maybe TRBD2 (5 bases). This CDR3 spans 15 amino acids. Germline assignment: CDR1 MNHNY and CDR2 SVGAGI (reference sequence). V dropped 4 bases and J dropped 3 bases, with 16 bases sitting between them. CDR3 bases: TGTGCCAGCAGTTGTGTTCGAGGGTTTGACTACGAGCAGTACTTC. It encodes CASSCVRGFDYEQYF.

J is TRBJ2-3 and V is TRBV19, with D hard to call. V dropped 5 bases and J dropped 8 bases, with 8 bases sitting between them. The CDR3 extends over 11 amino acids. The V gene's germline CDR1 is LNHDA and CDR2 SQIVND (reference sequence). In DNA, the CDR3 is TGTGCCAGTAGTTTGGGATTTACGCAGTATTTT. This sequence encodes CASSLGFTQYF.

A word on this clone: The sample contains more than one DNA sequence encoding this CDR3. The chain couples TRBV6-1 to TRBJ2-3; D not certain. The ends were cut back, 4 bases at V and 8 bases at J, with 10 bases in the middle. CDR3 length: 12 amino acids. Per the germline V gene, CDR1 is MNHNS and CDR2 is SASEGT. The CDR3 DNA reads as TGTGCCAGCAGTGCGGAGTCAGGTACGCAGTATTTT. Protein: CASSAESGTQYF.

The CDR3 DNA is TGTGCCAGCAGCCGAGGGGGCAGGGTGGCCTACGAGCAGTACTTC. Its protein is CASSRGGRVAYEQYF. The chain links TRBV21-1 to TRBJ2-7; the D call TRBD1 from the table was never checked on the DNA. TRBV21-1 is reported as a pseudogene. This CDR3 is built from 15 residues.

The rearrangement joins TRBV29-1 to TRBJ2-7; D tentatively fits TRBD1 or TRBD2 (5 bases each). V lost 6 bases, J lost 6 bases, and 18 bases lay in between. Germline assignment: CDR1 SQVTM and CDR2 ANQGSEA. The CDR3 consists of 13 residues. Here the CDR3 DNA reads TGCAGCGTAGAGGGTTTGACAGTGAGCGAGCAGTACTTC. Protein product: CSVEGLTVSEQYF.

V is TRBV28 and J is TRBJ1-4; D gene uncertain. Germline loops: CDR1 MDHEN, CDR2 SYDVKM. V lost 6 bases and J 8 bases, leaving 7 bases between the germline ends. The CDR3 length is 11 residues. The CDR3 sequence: CASSPDEKLFF. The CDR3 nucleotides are TGTGCCAGCAGCCCTGACGAAAAACTGTTTTTT.

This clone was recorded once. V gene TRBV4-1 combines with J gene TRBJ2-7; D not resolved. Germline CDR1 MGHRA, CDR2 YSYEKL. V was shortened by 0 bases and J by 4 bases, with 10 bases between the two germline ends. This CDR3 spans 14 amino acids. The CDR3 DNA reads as TGCGCCAGCAGCCAAGATCATCCAGGATACGAGCAGTACTTC. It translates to CASSQDHPGYEQYF.

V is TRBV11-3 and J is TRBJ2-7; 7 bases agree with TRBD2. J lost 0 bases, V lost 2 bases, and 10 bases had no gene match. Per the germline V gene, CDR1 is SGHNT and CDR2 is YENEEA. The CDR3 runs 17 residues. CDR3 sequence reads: CASSLYPAGLSSYEQYF. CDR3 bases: TGTGCCAGCAGCTTATATCCAGCGGGATTAAGCTCCTACGAGCAGTACTTC.

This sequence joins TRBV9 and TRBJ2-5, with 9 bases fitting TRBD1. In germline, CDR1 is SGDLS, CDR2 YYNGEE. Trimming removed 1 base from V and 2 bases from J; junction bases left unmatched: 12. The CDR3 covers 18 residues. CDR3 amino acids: CASSVNAQGARNQETQYF. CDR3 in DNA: TGTGCCAGCAGCGTAAATGCACAGGGGGCGCGAAATCAAGAGACCCAGTACTTC.

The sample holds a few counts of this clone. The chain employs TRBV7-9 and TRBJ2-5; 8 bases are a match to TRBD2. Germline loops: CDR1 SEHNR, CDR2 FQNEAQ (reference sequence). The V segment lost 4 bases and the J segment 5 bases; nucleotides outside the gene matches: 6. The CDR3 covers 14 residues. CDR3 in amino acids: CASSSGGLEETQYF. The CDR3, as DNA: TGTGCCAGCAGCTCGGGGGGGCTAGAGGAGACCCAGTACTTC.

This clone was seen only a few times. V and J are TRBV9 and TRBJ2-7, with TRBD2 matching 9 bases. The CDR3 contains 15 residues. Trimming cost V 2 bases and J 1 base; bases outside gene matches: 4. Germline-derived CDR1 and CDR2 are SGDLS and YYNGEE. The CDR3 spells CASSVGAGGSYEQYF. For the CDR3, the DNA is TGTGCCAGCAGCGTCGGAGCGGGGGGTTCCTACGAGCAGTACTTC.

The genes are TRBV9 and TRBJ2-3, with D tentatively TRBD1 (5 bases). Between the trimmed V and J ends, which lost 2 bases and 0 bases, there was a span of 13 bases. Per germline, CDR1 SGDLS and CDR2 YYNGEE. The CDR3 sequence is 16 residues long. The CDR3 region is CASSVGPEGSTDTQYF. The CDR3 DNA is TGTGCCAGCAGCGTGGGGCCCGAAGGGAGCACAGATACGCAGTATTTT.

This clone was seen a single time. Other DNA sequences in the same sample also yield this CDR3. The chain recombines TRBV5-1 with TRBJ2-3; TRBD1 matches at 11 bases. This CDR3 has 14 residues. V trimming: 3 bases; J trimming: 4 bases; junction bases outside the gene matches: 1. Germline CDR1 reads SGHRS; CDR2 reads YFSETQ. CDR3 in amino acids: CASSSGQGADTQYF. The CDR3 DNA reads TGCGCCAGCAGCTCGGGACAGGGGGCAGATACGCAGTATTTT.

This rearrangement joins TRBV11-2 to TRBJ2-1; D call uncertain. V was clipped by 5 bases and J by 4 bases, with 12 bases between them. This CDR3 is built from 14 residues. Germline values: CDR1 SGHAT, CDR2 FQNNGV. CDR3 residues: CASSQITTYNEQFF. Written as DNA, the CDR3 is TGTGCCAGCAGCCAAATTACAACATACAATGAGCAGTTCTTC.

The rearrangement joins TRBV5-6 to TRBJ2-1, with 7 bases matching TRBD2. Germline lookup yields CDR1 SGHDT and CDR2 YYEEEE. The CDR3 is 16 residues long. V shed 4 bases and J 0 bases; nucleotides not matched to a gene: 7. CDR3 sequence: CASSRIGDYSYNEQFF. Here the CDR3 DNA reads TGTGCCAGCAGCCGAATAGGGGACTACTCCTACAATGAGCAGTTCTTC.

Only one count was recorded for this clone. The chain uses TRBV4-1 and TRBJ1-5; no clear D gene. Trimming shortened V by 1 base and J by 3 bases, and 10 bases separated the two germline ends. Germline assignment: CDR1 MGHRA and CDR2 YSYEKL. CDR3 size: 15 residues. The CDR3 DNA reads TGCGCCAGCAGCCAAGTTTTGGAATACAATCAGCCCCAGCATTTT. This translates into CASSQVLEYNQPQHF.

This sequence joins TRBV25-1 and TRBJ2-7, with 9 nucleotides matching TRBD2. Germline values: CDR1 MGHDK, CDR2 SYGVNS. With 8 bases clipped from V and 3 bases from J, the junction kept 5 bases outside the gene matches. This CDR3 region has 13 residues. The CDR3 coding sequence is TGTGCCAGCTCCCGGACTAGCGTCTACGAGCAGTACTTC. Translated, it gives CASSRTSVYEQYF.